This T cell receptor (beta chain) emerged from a study of technical replicates of blood from a handful of donors. Measured with immunoSEQ multiplex PCR; TCRdb has only the in-frame clones, and not every one. The sample has 75,000 to 90,000 clones; around 93% are singletons. The sequencing input was T cells isolated from PBMCs. The TCR originated in a human donor in good health.

CDR3 region: CASSFSGTSNEQFF. CDR3 DNA: TGTGCCAGCAGCTTTAGCGGGACCTCCAATGAGCAGTTCTTC. This chain joins TRBV5-4 and TRBJ2-1; 8 bases fit TRBD2. The germline gives CDR1 SGHNT, CDR2 YYREEE (reference sequence). The CDR3 sequence is 14 residues long. Trimming removed 2 bases from V and 6 bases from J; junction bases left unmatched: 4.